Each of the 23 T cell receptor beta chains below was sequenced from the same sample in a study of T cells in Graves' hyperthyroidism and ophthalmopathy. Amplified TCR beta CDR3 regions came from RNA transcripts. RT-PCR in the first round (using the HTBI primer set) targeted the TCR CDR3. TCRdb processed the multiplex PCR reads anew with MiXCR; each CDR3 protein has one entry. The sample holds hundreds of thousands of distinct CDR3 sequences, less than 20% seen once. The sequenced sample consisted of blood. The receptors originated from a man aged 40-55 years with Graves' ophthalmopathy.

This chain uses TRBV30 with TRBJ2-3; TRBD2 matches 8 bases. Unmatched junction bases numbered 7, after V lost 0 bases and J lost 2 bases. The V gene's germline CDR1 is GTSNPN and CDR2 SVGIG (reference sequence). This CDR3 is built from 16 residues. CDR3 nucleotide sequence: TGTGCCTGGAGTGTCGGACTAGCTCAATACACAGATACGCAGTATTTT. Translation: CAWSVGLAQYTDTQYF. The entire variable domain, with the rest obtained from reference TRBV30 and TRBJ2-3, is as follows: SQTIHQWPATLVQPVGSPLSLECTVEGTSNPNLYWYRQAAGRGLQLLFYSVGIGQISSEVPQNLSASRPQDRQFILSSKKLLLSDSGFYLCAWSVGLAQYTDTQYFGPGTRLTVL.

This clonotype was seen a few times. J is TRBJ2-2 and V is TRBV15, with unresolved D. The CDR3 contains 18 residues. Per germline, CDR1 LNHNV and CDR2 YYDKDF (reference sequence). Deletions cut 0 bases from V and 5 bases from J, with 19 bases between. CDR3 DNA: TGTGCCACCAGCAGAGATAGTATTAGCACCCTGGAGACCGGGGAGCTGTTTTTT. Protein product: CATSRDSISTLETGELFF.

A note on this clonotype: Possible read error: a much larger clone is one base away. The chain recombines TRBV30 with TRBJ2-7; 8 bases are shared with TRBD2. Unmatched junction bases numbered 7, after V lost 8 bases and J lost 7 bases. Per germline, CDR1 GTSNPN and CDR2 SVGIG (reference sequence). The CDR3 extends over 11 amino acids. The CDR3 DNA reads TGTGCCGAGCGGGAGCACAATGAGCAGTACTTC. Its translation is CAEREHNEQYF.

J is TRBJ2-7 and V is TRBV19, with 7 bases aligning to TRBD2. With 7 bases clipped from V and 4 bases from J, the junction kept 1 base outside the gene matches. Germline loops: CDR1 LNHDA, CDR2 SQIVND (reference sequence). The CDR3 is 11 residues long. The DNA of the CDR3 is TGTGCCAGTACTAGCGGTTACGAGCAGTACTTC. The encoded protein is CASTSGYEQYF.

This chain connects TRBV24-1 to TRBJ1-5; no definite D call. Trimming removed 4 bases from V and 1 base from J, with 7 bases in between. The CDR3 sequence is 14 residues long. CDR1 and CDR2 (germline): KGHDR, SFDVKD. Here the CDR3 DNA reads TGTGCCACCAGTGACTCGCAGAGCAATCAGCCCCAGCATTTT. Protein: CATSDSQSNQPQHF.

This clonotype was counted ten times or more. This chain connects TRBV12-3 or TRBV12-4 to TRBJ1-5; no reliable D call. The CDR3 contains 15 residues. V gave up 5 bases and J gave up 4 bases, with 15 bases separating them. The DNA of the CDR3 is TGTGCCAGCAGTACAAGGGCAGGATGGAATCAGCCCCAGCATTTT. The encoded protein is CASSTRAGWNQPQHF.

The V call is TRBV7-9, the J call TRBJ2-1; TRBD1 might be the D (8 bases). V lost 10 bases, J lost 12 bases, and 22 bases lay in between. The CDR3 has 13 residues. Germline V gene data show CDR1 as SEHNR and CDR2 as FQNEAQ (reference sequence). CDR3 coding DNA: TGTGCCATGCGGGGGTGGTCCGGGACAGGGCAGTTCTTC. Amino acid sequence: CAMRGWSGTGQFF.

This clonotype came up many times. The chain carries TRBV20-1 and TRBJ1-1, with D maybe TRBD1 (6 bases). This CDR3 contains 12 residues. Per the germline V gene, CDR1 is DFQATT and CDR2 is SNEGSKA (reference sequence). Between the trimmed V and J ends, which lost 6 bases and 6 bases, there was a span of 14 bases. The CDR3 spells CSARGGIAEAFF. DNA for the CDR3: TGCAGTGCGCGAGGGGGGATCGCTGAAGCTTTCTTT.

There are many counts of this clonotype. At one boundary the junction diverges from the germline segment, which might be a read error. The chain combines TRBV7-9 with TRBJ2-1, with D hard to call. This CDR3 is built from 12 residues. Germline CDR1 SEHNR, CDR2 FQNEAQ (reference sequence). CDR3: CASSLVYNEQFF. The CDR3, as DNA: TGTGCCAGCAGTTTAGTGTACAATGAGCAGTTCTTC.

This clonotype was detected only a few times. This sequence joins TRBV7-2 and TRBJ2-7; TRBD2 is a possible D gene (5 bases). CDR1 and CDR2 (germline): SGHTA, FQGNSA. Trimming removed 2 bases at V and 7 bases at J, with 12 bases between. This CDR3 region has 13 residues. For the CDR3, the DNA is TGTGCCAGCAGCTTAAGCGGAGTAGGTGAGCAGTACTTC. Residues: CASSLSGVGEQYF.

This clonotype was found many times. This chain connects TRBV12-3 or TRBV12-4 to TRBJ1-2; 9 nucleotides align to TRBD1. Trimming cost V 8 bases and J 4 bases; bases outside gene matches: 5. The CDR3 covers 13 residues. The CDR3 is CASGVQGAYGYTF. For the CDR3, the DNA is TGTGCCAGCGGTGTACAGGGGGCCTATGGCTACACCTTC.

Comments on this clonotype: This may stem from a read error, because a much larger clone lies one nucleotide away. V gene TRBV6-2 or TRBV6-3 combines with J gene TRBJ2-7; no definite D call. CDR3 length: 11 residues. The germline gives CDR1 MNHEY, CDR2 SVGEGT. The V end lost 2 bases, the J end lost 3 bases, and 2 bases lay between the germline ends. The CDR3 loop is CASSYVYEQYF. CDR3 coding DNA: TGTGCCAGCAGTTACGTCTACGAGCAGTACTTC.

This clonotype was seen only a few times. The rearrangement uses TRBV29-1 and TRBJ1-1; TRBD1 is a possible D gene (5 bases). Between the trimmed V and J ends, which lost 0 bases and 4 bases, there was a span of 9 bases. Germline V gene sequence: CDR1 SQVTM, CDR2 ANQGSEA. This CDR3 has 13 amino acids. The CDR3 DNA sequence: TGCAGCGTTGAAGATGGGGGGGGCACTGAAGCTTTCTTT. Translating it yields CSVEDGGGTEAFF.

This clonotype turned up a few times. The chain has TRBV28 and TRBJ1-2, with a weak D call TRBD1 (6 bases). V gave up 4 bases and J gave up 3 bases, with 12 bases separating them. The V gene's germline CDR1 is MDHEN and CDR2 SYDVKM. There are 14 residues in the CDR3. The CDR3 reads CASSWANRDYGYTF. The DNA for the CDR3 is TGTGCCAGCAGTTGGGCGAACAGGGACTATGGCTACACCTTC.

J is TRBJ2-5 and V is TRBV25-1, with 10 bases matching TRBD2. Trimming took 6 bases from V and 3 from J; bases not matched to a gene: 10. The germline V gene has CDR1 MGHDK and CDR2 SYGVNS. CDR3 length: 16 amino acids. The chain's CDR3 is CASRDLLAGKEETQYF. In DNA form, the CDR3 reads TGTGCCAGCAGGGACTTACTAGCGGGGAAAGAAGAGACCCAGTACTTC.

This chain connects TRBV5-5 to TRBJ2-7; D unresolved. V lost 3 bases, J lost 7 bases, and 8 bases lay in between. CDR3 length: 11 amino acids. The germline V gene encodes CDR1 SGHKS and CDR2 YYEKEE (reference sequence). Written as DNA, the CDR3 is TGTGCCAGCAGCTCGACCCGGGAGCAGTACTTC. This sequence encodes CASSSTREQYF.

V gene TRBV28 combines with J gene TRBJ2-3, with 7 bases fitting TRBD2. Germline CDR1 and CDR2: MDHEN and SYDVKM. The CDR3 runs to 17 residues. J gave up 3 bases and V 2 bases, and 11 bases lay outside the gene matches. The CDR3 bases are TGTGCCAGCAGTTTAATGTTCCGGCGCGGGAGTACAGATACGCAGTATTTT. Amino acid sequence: CASSLMFRRGSTDTQYF.

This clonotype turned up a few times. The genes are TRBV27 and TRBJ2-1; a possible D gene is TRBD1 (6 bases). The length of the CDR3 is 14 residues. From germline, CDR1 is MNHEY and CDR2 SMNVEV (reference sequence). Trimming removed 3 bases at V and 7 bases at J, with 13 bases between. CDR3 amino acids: CASSFRGYMNEQFF. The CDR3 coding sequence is TGTGCCAGCAGTTTCAGGGGTTATATGAATGAGCAGTTCTTC.

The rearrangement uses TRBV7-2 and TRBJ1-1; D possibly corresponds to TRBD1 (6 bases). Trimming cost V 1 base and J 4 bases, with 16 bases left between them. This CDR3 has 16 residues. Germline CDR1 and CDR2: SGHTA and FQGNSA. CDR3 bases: TGTGCCAGCAGCTTAGGAAGGGGGTGGGGGGTCACTGAAGCTTTCTTT. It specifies CASSLGRGWGVTEAFF.

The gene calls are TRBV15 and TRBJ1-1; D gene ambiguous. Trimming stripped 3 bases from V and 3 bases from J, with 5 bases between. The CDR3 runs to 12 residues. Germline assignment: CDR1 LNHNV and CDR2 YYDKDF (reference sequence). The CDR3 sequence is CATSSEYTEAFF. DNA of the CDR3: TGTGCCACCAGCAGCGAGTACACTGAAGCTTTCTTT.

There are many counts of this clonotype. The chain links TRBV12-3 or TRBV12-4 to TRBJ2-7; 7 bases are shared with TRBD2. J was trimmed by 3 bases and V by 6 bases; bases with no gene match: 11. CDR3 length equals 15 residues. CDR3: CASSPRGESIYEQYF. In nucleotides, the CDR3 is TGTGCCAGCAGCCCCCGGGGGGAATCGATCTACGAGCAGTACTTC.

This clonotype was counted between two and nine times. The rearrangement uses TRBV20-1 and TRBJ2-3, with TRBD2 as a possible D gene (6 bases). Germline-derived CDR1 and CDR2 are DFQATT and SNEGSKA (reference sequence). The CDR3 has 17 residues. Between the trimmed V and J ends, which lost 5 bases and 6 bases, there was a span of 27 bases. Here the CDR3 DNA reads TGCAGTGCTTATTTTCTGCCCGGGACTGGGCTGTATGATACGCAGTATTTT. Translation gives CSAYFLPGTGLYDTQYF.

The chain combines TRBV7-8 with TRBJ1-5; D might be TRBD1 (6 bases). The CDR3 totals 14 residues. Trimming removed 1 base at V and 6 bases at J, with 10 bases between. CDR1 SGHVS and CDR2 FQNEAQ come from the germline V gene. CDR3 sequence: CASSLVEGGQPQHF. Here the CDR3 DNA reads TGTGCCAGCAGCTTAGTGGAGGGGGGTCAGCCCCAGCATTTT.